The clone carrying this TCR beta chain was counted a few times. Its antigen is undetermined. Sequenced by immunoSEQ multiplex PCR; TCRdb stores in-frame clones only, minus some. The top ten hold roughly 3.9% of the sample, which has about 6,700 clones, 65% to 70% seen once. This sample was taken from a study of coeliac disease. The junction had 17 bases not matched to a gene; V was cut back by 6 bases and J by 6 bases. This CDR3 contains 16 residues. Germline V lookup: CDR1 SNHLY, CDR2 FYNNEI. Study-wide results and caveats: The authors considered this approach unsuitable for unbiased detection of gliadin-specific T cells. Active celiac intraepithelial and lamina propria samples had lower TRB and TRG clonality than control samples.

The chain couples TRBV2 to TRBJ2-7; 7 bases agree with TRBD1. Sequenced material: lamina propria lymphocytes from the gut. The source of this sequence is a woman younger than 30 with active celiac disease. The CDR3, as DNA: TGTGCCAGCAGGCAAGATTCCGGGACAGCTACAACCGAGCAGTACTTC. Its protein product is CASRQDSGTATTEQYF.